This T cell receptor beta chain was sequenced for a study of CD8 T cells in ankylosing spondylitis. The study's findings and limits: Disease-linked clones proved CD8+ and comparatively uncommon in peripheral blood. Reportedly, matched ankylosing spondylitis synovial fluid was significantly enriched for disease-linked clones.

Details on this clonotype: Its cognate antigen is unknown.

MiXCR, run by TCRdb on the 5' RACE reads, gives a single entry per CDR3 protein. Here the sample spans about 150,000 distinct CDR3 sequences, around two fifths being singletons. The sample was synovial fluid, either unsorted or a sorted T cell fraction (not recorded which). This receptor was identified in a male donor with ankylosing spondylitis.

The CDR3 DNA reads TGTGCCAGCAGCGATAACGTTTTGGGAGGGGTCAACTACTATGGCTACACCTTC. This codes for CASSDNVLGGVNYYGYTF. The chain recombines TRBV11-2 with TRBJ1-2; D possibly corresponds to TRBD1 (5 bases). The CDR3 spans 18 residues. Trimming took 5 bases from V and 3 from J, leaving 25 bases between them. CDR1 SGHAT and CDR2 FQNNGV come from the germline V gene.